This TCR beta chain comes out of a study of CD8+ T cells in alopecia areata. Across the study: Treated patients received oral tofacitinib, 5 to 10 mg twice daily. Tofacitinib dosing lasted 6 to 18 months, which was then followed by 6 months off drug.

Sequencing used cDNA as its template, made by extracting RNA and reverse transcribing it. Using immunoSEQ multiplex PCR, the repertoire was profiled, and TCRdb retains in-frame clones only, with some absent. This sample carries about 11,000 clones, approximately 60% of them seen once, and the ten largest clones take about 14%. With 7 bases removed from V and 6 bases from J, the gap between germline ends came to 18 bases. Germline CDR1 LNHDA, CDR2 SQIVND (reference sequence). The CDR3 runs 14 residues. Alopecia areata patients had lesional scalp punch biopsies and peripheral blood taken from them. This sequence joins TRBV19 and TRBJ1-1, with a tentative D call TRBD1 (5 bases). Sequencing input: skin. This sequence originates from a human donor with alopecia areata. The CDR3: CASTLGARRAEAFF. CDR3 in DNA: TGTGCCAGTACTCTTGGGGCCAGACGGGCTGAAGCTTTCTTT.